This TCR beta chain stems from a study of radiation and T cells in renal cell carcinoma. Study summary: Nephrectomy followed 15 Gy stereotactic body radiation by 4 weeks.

Method: immunoSEQ multiplex PCR; TCRdb's copy keeps in-frame clones and lacks some. Of 70,000 to 100,000 clones in the sample, around 85% were seen once. The CDR3 spans 14 residues. The germline V gene encodes CDR1 LNHDA and CDR2 SQIVND (reference sequence). Unmatched junction bases numbered 8, after V lost 7 bases and J lost 5 bases. This clone was seen once. Its specificity is unknown. Time point of the sample: blood 2 weeks post-SBRT. Treatment noted: 15 Gy SBRT to primary tumor, nephrectomy 4 weeks later. Study results and limitations: Pretreatment tumor biopsies were lacking, so baseline clonotypes are unknown. Top tumor clonotypes rose in blood 2 weeks post-radiation, then contracted.

The sequence came from a woman aged 50 to 60 with renal cell carcinoma. The chain links TRBV19 to TRBJ1-1; TRBD1 aligns across 9 bases. This material consisted of blood, taken from a patient whose treatment included radiotherapy and nephrectomy. The CDR3 DNA is TGTGCCAGTATCGCGGACAGGGGTGGGACTGAAGCTTTCTTT. Translating it yields CASIADRGGTEAFF.